This entry lists 9 T cell receptor beta chains sequenced from one sample in a study of control samples from healthy donors and cancer patients. Profiled with immunoSEQ multiplex PCR; TCRdb holds only in-frame clones, not every one. Among around 130,000 clones listed, about 88% were seen once. Specimen: blood. These receptors were collected from a man in his fifties or sixties in good health.

The CDR3, as DNA: TGTGCCAGCAGCCAAGTTGGCGGGACAGATGGCGAAAAACTGTTTTTT. Its protein product is CASSQVGGTDGEKLFF. The chain couples TRBV3-1 (or the pseudogene TRBV3-2) to TRBJ1-4; 7 nucleotides agree with TRBD1. The V segment lost 1 base and the J segment 8 bases; nucleotides outside the gene matches: 10. The CDR3 is 16 residues long. Germline CDR1 LGHDT, CDR2 YNNKEL (reference sequence).

This chain uses TRBV12-3 or TRBV12-4 with TRBJ1-5, with D possibly TRBD1 on 5 matching bases. V lost 2 bases and J lost 4, with 6 bases in between. The CDR3 loop spans 13 amino acids. The CDR3 here is CASSLSGNQPQHF. Written as DNA, the CDR3 is TGTGCCAGCAGTTTATCAGGGAATCAGCCCCAGCATTTT.

The rearrangement links TRBV15 to TRBJ1-5; TRBD1 matches 8 bases. The CDR3 runs 18 residues. V lost 0 bases and J lost 2; bases outside the gene matches: 9. Germline CDR1 is LNHNV and CDR2 is YYDKDF (reference sequence). Here the CDR3 DNA reads TGTGCCACCAGCAGAGATTGGTGGTCAGGGGGCGGCAATCAGCCCCAGCATTTT. Translation: CATSRDWWSGGGNQPQHF.

This chain links TRBV5-1 with TRBJ2-1; the match to TRBD2 covers 9 bases. This CDR3 is 15 amino acids long. Germline lookup yields CDR1 SGHRS and CDR2 YFSETQ. V lost 7 bases to trimming and J lost 5 bases; unmatched junction nucleotides: 10. The CDR3, as DNA: TGCGCCAGCCGGCCGGGGCGCGGGGGGGACAATGAGCAGTTCTTC. This codes for CASRPGRGGDNEQFF.

The chain joins TRBV27 to TRBJ2-1; D possibly corresponds to TRBD2 (5 bases). This CDR3 is built from 13 residues. Germline values: CDR1 MNHEY, CDR2 SMNVEV (reference sequence). CDR3 DNA sequence: TGTGAACAATGGGCCATGAGGGCCGATGAGCAGTTCTTC. This codes for CEQWAMRADEQFF.

The chain employs TRBV30 and TRBJ2-4; 9 positions match TRBD1. Germline CDR1 is GTSNPN and CDR2 is SVGIG (reference sequence). Losses at the gene ends were 5 bases for V and 1 base for J; bases not matched to a gene: 15. The CDR3 runs 18 residues. CDR3 loop: CAWDRPGTGIRAKNIQYF. The CDR3 coding sequence is TGTGCCTGGGACCGTCCCGGGACAGGGATTAGGGCCAAAAACATTCAGTACTTC.

J is TRBJ2-7 and V is TRBV9; D may be TRBD2 (5 bases). Per the germline V gene, CDR1 is SGDLS and CDR2 is YYNGEE. The CDR3 contains 15 residues. Trimming left V 3 bases short and J 3 bases short, with 16 bases between. The CDR3 reads CASSARTGDHYEQYF. CDR3 bases: TGTGCCAGCAGCGCCCGGACTGGGGATCACTACGAGCAGTACTTC.

The V gene is TRBV27, the J gene TRBJ2-2, with 7 bases fitting TRBD1. From germline, CDR1 is MNHEY and CDR2 SMNVEV (reference sequence). V trimming: 4 bases; J trimming: 4 bases; junction bases outside the gene matches: 9. The length of the CDR3 is 16 residues. The CDR3 sequence is CASSWDLGQATGELFF. DNA for the CDR3: TGTGCCAGCAGTTGGGATCTTGGACAGGCCACCGGGGAGCTGTTTTTT.

This clone was counted between two and nine times. Other DNA sequences in this sample translate to the same CDR3. V and J are TRBV7-3 and TRBJ2-5, with D possibly TRBD2 on 5 matching bases. The germline V gene has CDR1 SGHTA and CDR2 FQGTGA. The V end was cut by 4 bases, the J end by 2 bases, with 8 bases between. The CDR3 runs 13 residues. CDR3 protein: CASSSRGQETQYF. CDR3 DNA sequence: TGTGCCAGCAGCTCTCGGGGTCAAGAGACCCAGTACTTC.